What follows is one T cell receptor (beta chain) and its context. This sample is drawn from a study of shared clonotypes between healthy human individuals. CDR3 length: 13 amino acids. Per the germline V gene, CDR1 is SGHNT and CDR2 is YYREEE (reference sequence). V lost 6 bases, J lost 2 bases, and 4 bases stayed unmatched. Generated by immunoSEQ multiplex PCR, the TCRdb table keeps only in-frame clones and is missing some. This sample has 850,000 to 1,200,000 clones, with about 77% found just once. The TCR sequence derives from a man aged 18 to 29 in good health. The sequenced sample consisted of memory CD4+ T cells sorted from blood. Described subset: CD45RA-negative fraction. The J gene is TRBJ2-7, the V gene TRBV5-4; 8 nucleotides match TRBD2. CDR3 protein: CASTSGSPYEQYF. The CDR3 DNA sequence: TGTGCCAGCACCAGCGGGAGTCCCTACGAGCAGTACTTC.